Following are 19 T cell receptor beta chains from one sample sequenced in a study of blood T cell repertoires in COVID-19. Here immunoSEQ multiplex PCR was the method, and the copy in TCRdb shows in-frame clones only, minus some. The sample has about 440,000 clones, around nine tenths seen once. The specimen was PBMCs or T cells enriched from blood (not recorded which). The receptors stem from a woman aged 18 to 35 with acute COVID-19.

V and J are TRBV14 and TRBJ2-7; D gene ambiguous. Deletions cut 1 base from V and 2 bases from J, with 9 bases between. Germline-derived CDR1 and CDR2 are SGHDN and FVKESK. The CDR3 consists of 14 residues. CDR3 nucleotide sequence: TGTGCCAGCAGCCAAGGAGTGGCGGCCTACGAGCAGTACTTC. It translates to CASSQGVAAYEQYF.

This clone was found once. The rearrangement uses TRBV11-2 and TRBJ2-3; D is possibly TRBD1 (5 bases). Deletions cut 5 bases from V and 1 base from J, with 10 bases between. The CDR3 has 14 residues. Germline assignment: CDR1 SGHAT and CDR2 FQNNGV. The CDR3 DNA reads as TGTGCCAGCAGCCCCTTAGGGGGCACAGATACGCAGTATTTT. It translates to CASSPLGGTDTQYF.

This chain connects TRBV27 to TRBJ1-5; D not certain. In germline, CDR1 is MNHEY, CDR2 SMNVEV (reference sequence). This CDR3 has 14 residues. Deletions cut 6 bases from V and 0 bases from J, with 9 bases between. The CDR3 region is CASRDTYSNQPQHF. Written as DNA, the CDR3 is TGTGCCAGCAGAGACACGTATAGCAATCAGCCCCAGCATTTT.

This chain joins TRBV13 and TRBJ2-1; 8 positions agree with TRBD2. CDR1 is PRHDT, CDR2 FYEKMQ, per germline (reference sequence). V lost 1 base to trimming and J lost 4 bases; unmatched junction nucleotides: 0. The CDR3 runs to 14 residues. CDR3 sequence (DNA): TGTGCCAGCAGCTTAGCGGGGGGGTACAATGAGCAGTTCTTC. Amino acids: CASSLAGGYNEQFF.

V gene TRBV28 combines with J gene TRBJ2-7; TRBD2 agrees at 11 bases. In germline, CDR1 is MDHEN, CDR2 SYDVKM. The CDR3 loop spans 14 amino acids. Unmatched junction bases numbered 9, after V lost 6 bases and J lost 8 bases. CDR3: CASSPGTSGTQQYF. The DNA of the CDR3 is TGTGCCAGCAGCCCTGGGACTAGCGGAACTCAGCAGTACTTC.

The chain uses TRBV5-1 and TRBJ2-1, with a weak D call TRBD1 (5 bases). Germline assignment: CDR1 SGHRS and CDR2 YFSETQ. CDR3 length equals 13 residues. V lost 4 bases and J 9 bases, leaving 14 bases between the germline ends. The CDR3 region has the DNA TGCGCCAGCAGCCCCTACCTAGGGGCTGAGCAGTTCTTC. Encoded protein: CASSPYLGAEQFF.

Concerning this clone: Germline is not matched at one junction end, which may reflect a read error. The chain employs TRBV6-5 and TRBJ2-7; D might be TRBD1 (5 bases). CDR1 and CDR2 (germline): MNHEY, SVGAGI. The CDR3 has 13 amino acids. The chain's CDR3 is CASSPGLTDWGSF. As DNA, the CDR3 is TGTGCCAGCAGTCCCGGATTGACGGATTGGGGCTCCTTC.

The chain recombines TRBV7-7 with TRBJ2-7, with TRBD2 matching over 9 bases. CDR1 SSHAT and CDR2 FNYEAQ come from the germline V gene (reference sequence). V lost 5 bases and J lost 3; bases outside the gene matches: 8. This CDR3 is 15 amino acids long. CDR3 in DNA: TGTGCCAGCAGCGAGGGACTAGCATTGTTCTACGAGCAGTACTTC. Translating it yields CASSEGLALFYEQYF.

This chain connects TRBV2 to TRBJ1-5; the D is unclear. CDR1 SNHLY and CDR2 FYNNEI come from the germline V gene. V was pared by 4 bases and J by 3 bases, with 10 bases between. The CDR3 length is 14 residues. This chain's CDR3 is CASSGLGINQPQHF. As DNA, the CDR3 is TGTGCCAGCAGTGGCCTCGGGATCAATCAGCCCCAGCATTTT. Drawing the rest from reference TRBV2 and TRBJ1-5, the complete variable domain is EPEVTQTPSHQVTQMGQEVILRCVPISNHLYFYWYRQILGQKVEFLVSFYNNEISEKSEIFDDQFSVERPDGSNFTLKIRSTKLEDSAMYFCASSGLGINQPQHFGDGTRLSIL.

This CDR3 is CASSLDGTSTDTQYF. The CDR3 nucleotides read TGCGCCAGCAGCTTGGACGGGACTAGCACAGATACGCAGTATTTT. The chain combines TRBV5-1 with TRBJ2-3; possible D gene TRBD2, 6 bases. From germline, CDR1 is SGHRS and CDR2 YFSETQ. V was shortened by 0 bases and J by 0 bases, with 8 bases between the two germline ends. The CDR3 is 15 amino acids.

The chain links TRBV5-4 to TRBJ2-1; 8 positions match TRBD1. J lost 6 bases, V lost 3 bases, and 8 bases had no gene match. CDR1 and CDR2 (germline): SGHNT, YYREEE (reference sequence). The CDR3 extends over 15 amino acids. CDR3 sequence: CASSSRGQGINEQFF. The CDR3, as DNA: TGTGCCAGCAGCTCCCGTGGACAGGGTATCAATGAGCAGTTCTTC.

The chain recombines TRBV24-1 with TRBJ2-1; weak D call: TRBD2 (6 bases). Germline V gene lookup returns CDR1 KGHDR and CDR2 SFDVKD. Between the trimmed V and J ends, which lost 5 bases and 6 bases, there was a span of 13 bases. CDR3 length: 14 residues. CDR3 coding DNA: TGTGCCACCAGTGTAGCTGGCGGGGTCAATGAGCAGTTCTTC. It is translated as CATSVAGGVNEQFF.

The V call is TRBV11-2, the J call TRBJ2-7, with D maybe TRBD1 (5 bases). Germline assignment: CDR1 SGHAT and CDR2 FQNNGV. The V and J ends lost 1 base and 5 bases respectively, with 15 bases between them. The CDR3 is 15 residues long. The CDR3 region is CASSLGSAGSNEQYF. Written as DNA, the CDR3 is TGTGCCAGCAGCTTAGGTTCGGCAGGGTCAAACGAGCAGTACTTC.

The chain joins TRBV4-2 to TRBJ2-1, with 8 bases matching TRBD1. V shed 1 base and J 5 bases; nucleotides not matched to a gene: 1. Germline CDR1 LGHNA, CDR2 YNFKEQ. The CDR3 consists of 14 residues. The CDR3: CASSQGQGNNEQFF. The DNA for the CDR3 is TGTGCCAGCAGCCAAGGACAGGGGAACAATGAGCAGTTCTTC.

This chain joins TRBV9 and TRBJ1-2, with 8 bases aligning to TRBD1. Trimming cost V 0 bases and J 7 bases; bases outside gene matches: 17. Germline V gene data show CDR1 as SGDLS and CDR2 as YYNGEE. The CDR3 contains 18 residues. The CDR3 loop reads CASSVDRAGGAGNAGYTF. The DNA of the CDR3 is TGTGCCAGCAGCGTAGATAGGGCAGGGGGCGCTGGGAACGCTGGCTACACCTTC.

V usage is TRBV30 and J usage is TRBJ1-5, with D hard to call. The CDR3 spans 14 residues. Trimming cost V 1 base and J 4 bases, with 11 bases left between them. Per the germline V gene, CDR1 is GTSNPN and CDR2 is SVGIG (reference sequence). The CDR3 DNA is TGTGCCTGGAGTGGGAAGCCCGGGAATCAGCCCCAGCATTTT. Translating gives CAWSGKPGNQPQHF. The full variable domain, its missing parts supplied by reference TRBV30 and TRBJ1-5, is SQTIHQWPATLVQPVGSPLSLECTVEGTSNPNLYWYRQAAGRGLQLLFYSVGIGQISSEVPQNLSASRPQDRQFILSSKKLLLSDSGFYLCAWSGKPGNQPQHFGDGTRLSIL.

The chain uses TRBV2 and TRBJ2-1; D ambiguous. There are 14 residues in the CDR3. Looked up from germline, CDR1 is SNHLY and CDR2 is FYNNEI. Trimming removed 4 bases at V and 9 bases at J, with 16 bases between. The chain's CDR3 is CASSVSFAAVEQFF. In DNA, the CDR3 is TGTGCCAGCAGTGTGAGCTTTGCTGCGGTTGAGCAGTTCTTC.

This sequence joins TRBV27 and TRBJ2-7; 9 bases align to TRBD1. The ends lost 3 bases at V and 3 bases at J; junction bases unmatched: 6. This CDR3 comprises 15 residues. CDR1 MNHEY and CDR2 SMNVEV come from the germline V gene (reference sequence). This CDR3 reads CASSLVGDRVYEQYF. The CDR3, as DNA: TGTGCCAGCAGTTTGGTTGGGGACAGGGTCTACGAGCAGTACTTC.

The chain joins TRBV7-9 to TRBJ2-6, with TRBD1 identical over 7 bases. V lost 1 base to trimming and J lost 0 bases; unmatched junction nucleotides: 9. Germline assignment: CDR1 SEHNR and CDR2 FQNEAQ (reference sequence). The CDR3 totals 19 residues. This chain's CDR3 is CASSLDPRDSLSGANVLTF. Here the CDR3 DNA reads TGTGCCAGCAGCTTAGACCCCCGGGACAGCCTCTCTGGGGCCAACGTCCTGACTTTC.